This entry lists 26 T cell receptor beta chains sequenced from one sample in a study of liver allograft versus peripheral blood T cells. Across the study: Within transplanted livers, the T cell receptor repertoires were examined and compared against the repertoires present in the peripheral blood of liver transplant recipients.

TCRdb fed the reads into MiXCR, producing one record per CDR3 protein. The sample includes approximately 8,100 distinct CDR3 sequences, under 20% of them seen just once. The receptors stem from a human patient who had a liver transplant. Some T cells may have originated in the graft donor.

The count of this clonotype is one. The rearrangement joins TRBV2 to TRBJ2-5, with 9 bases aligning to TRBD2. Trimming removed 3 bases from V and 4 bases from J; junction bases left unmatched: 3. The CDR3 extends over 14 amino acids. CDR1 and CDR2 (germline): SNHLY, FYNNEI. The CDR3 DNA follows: TGTGCCAGCAGTGATGGACTAGCGACAGAGACCCAGTACTTC. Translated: CASSDGLATETQYF.

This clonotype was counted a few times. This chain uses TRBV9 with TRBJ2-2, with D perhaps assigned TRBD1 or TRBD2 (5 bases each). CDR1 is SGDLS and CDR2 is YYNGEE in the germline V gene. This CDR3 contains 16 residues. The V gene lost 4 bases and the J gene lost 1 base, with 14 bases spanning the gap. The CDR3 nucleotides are TGTGCCAGCAGCATGCGAACGGGGCTGAACACCGGGGAGCTGTTTTTT. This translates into CASSMRTGLNTGELFF.

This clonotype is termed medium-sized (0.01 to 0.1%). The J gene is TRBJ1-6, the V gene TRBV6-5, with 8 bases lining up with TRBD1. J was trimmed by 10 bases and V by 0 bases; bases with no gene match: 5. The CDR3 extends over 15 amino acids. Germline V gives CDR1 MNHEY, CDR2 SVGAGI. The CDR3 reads CASSYSAGGQSPLHF. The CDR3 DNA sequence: TGTGCCAGCAGTTACTCTGCAGGGGGCCAATCACCCCTCCACTTT.

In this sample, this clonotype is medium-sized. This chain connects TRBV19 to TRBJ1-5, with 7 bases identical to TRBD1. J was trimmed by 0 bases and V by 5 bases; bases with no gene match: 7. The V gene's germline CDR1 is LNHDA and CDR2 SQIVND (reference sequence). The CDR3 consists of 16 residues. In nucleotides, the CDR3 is TGTGCCAGTAGTCTACGGACAGGTTATAGCAATCAGCCCCAGCATTTT. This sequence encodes CASSLRTGYSNQPQHF.

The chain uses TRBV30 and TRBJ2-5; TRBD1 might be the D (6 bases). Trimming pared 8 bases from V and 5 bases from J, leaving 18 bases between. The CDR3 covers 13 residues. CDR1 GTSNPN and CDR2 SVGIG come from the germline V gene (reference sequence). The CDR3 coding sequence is TGTGCCGGACAACAAGACAGGCGCGAGACCCAGTACTTC. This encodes CAGQQDRRETQYF.

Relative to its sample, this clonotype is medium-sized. The CDR3 DNA reads TGTGCCAGCTCACCCACGGCAGCGACTTTCCTTACAACTAATGAAAAACTGTTTTTT. Protein sequence: CASSPTAATFLTTNEKLFF. The chain combines TRBV18 with TRBJ1-4; D not resolved. Germline assignment: CDR1 KGHSH and CDR2 LQKENI. V lost 3 bases and J 0 bases, leaving 20 bases between the germline ends. The CDR3 consists of 19 residues.

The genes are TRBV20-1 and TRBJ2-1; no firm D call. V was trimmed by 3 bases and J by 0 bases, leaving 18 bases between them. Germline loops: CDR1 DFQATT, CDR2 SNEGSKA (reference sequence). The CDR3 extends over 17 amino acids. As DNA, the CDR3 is TGCAGTGCTAGTGGGTCCGGCATCCGGAGCTCCTACAATGAGCAGTTCTTC. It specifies CSASGSGIRSSYNEQFF.

The CDR3 sequence is CASSPDSSPYGYTF. CDR3 DNA sequence: TGTGCCAGCAGCCCAGACTCATCACCCTATGGCTACACCTTC. The chain carries TRBV12-3 or TRBV12-4 and TRBJ1-2; no firm D call. There are 14 residues in the CDR3. The V end lost 6 bases, the J end lost 4 bases, and 15 bases lay between the germline ends.

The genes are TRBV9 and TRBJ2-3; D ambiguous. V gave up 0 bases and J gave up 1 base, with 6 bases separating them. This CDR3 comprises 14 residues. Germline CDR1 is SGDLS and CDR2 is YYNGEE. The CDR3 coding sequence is TGTGCCAGCAGCGTAGTGGCTGGCACAGATACGCAGTATTTT. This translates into CASSVVAGTDTQYF.

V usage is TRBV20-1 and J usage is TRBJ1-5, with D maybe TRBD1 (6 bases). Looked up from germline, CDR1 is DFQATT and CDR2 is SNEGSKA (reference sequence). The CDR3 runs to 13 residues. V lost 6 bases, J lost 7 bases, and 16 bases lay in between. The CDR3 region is CSARDMGGQPQHF. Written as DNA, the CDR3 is TGCAGTGCGAGGGACATGGGTGGGCAGCCCCAGCATTTT.

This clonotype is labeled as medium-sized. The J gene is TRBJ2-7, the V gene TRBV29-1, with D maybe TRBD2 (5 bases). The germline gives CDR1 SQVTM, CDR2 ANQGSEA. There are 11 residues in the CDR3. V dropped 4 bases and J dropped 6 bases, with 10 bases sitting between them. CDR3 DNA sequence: TGCAGCGTTGTGGCTGGGAGCGAGCAGTACTTC. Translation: CSVVAGSEQYF.

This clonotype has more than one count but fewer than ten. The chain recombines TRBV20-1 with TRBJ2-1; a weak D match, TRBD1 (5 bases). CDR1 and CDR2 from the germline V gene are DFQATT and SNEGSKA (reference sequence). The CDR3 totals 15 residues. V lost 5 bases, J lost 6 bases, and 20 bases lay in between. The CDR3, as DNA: TGCAGTGCTCCAGCCGCCGACAGTTTACCCAATGAGCAGTTCTTC. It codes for CSAPAADSLPNEQFF.

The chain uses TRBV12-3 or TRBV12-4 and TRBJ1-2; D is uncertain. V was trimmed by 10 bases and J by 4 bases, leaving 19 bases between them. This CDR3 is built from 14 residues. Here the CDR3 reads CATKPPGSGYGYTF. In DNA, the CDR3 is TGTGCCACAAAACCCCCCGGGTCTGGCTATGGCTACACCTTC.

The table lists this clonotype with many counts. The CDR3 sequence: CASSRLTQGTTEAFF. CDR3 nucleotides: TGTGCCAGCAGCCGTCTAACCCAGGGGACGACTGAAGCTTTCTTT. The chain couples TRBV14 to TRBJ1-1, with D possibly TRBD1 on 6 matching bases. Germline loops: CDR1 SGHDN, CDR2 FVKESK. The V and J ends lost 4 bases and 5 bases respectively, with 17 bases between them. This CDR3 has 15 residues.

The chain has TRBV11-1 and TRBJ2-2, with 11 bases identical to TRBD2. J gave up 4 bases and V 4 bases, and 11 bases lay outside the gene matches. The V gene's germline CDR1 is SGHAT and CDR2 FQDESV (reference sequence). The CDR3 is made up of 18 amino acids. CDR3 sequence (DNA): TGTGCCAGCAGCTCACAGCGGACTAGCGGGCTTACCACCGGGGAGCTGTTTTTT. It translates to CASSSQRTSGLTTGELFF.

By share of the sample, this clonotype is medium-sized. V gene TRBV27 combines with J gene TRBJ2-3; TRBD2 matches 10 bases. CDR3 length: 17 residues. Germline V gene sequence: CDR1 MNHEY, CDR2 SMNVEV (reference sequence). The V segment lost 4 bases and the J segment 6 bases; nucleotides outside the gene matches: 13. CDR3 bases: TGTGCCAGCAGTTCCCGCCCTCCGGGACTAGCGCTTGATACGCAGTATTTT. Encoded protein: CASSSRPPGLALDTQYF.

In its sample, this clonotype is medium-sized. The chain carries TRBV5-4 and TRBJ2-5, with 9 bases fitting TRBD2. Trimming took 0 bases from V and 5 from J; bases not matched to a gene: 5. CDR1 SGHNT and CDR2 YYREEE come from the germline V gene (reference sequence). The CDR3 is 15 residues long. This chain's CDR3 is CASSLVLAGHETQYF. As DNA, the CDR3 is TGTGCCAGCAGCTTGGTTCTAGCGGGACATGAGACCCAGTACTTC.

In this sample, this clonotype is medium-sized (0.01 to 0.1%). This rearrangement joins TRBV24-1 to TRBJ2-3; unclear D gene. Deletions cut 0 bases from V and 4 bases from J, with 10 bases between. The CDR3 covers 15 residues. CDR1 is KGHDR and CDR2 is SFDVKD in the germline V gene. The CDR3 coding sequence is TGTGCCACCAGTGATTTGACAGAACCTTCAGATACGCAGTATTTT. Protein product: CATSDLTEPSDTQYF.

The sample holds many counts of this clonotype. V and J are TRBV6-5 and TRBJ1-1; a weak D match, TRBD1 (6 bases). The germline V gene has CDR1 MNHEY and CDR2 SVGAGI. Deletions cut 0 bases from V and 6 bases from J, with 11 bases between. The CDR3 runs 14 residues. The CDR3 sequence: CASSYSRGISEAFF. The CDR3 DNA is TGTGCCAGCAGTTACTCGAGGGGGATCTCTGAAGCTTTCTTT.

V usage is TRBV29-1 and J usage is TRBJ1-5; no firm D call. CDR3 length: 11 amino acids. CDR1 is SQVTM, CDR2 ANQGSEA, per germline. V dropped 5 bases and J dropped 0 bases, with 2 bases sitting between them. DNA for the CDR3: TGCAGCGTTTCTAGCAATCAGCCCCAGCATTTT. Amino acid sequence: CSVSSNQPQHF. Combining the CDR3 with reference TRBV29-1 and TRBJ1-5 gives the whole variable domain SAVISQKPSRDICQRGTSLTIQCQVDSQVTMMFWYRQQPGQSLTLIATANQGSEATYESGFVIDKFPISRPNLTFSTLTVSNMSPEDSSIYLCSVSSNQPQHFGDGTRLSIL.

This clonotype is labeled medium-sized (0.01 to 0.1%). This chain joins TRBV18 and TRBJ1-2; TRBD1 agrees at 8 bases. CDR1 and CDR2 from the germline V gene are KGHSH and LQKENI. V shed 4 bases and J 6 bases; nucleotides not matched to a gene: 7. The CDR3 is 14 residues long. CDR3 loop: CASSLQGAENGYTF. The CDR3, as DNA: TGTGCCAGCTCACTCCAGGGGGCAGAGAATGGCTACACCTTC. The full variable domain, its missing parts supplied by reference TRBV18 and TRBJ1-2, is NAGVMQNPRHLVRRRGQEARLRCSPMKGHSHVYWYRQLPEEGLKFMVYLQKENIIDESGMPKERFSAEFPKEGPSILRIQQVVRGDSAAYFCASSLQGAENGYTFGSGTRLTVV.

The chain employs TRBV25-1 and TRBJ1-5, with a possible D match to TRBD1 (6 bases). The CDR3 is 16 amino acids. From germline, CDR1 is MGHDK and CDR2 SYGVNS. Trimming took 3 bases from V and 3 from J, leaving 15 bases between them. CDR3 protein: CASSDLTGSFNQPQHF. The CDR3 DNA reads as TGTGCCAGCAGTGATTTAACAGGGTCGTTCAATCAGCCCCAGCATTTT.

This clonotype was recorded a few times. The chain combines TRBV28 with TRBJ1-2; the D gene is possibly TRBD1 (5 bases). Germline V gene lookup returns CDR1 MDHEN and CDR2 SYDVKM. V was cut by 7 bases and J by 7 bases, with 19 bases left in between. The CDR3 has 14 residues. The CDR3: CASTLSGGTGGYTF. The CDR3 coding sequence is TGTGCCAGCACCCTGTCTGGCGGGACGGGTGGCTACACCTTC.

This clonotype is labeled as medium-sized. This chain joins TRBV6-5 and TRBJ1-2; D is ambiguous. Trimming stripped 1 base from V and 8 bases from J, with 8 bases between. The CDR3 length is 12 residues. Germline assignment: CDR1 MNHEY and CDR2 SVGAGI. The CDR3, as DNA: TGTGCCAGCAGTTACTTTGAGGGCGGCTACACCTTC. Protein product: CASSYFEGGYTF.

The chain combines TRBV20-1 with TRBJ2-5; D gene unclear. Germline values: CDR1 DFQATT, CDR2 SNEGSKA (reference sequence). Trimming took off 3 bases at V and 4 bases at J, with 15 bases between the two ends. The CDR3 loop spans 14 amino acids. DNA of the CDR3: TGCAGTGCTAGCCCAGCCCTTATAGGAGAGACCCAGTACTTC. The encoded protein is CSASPALIGETQYF.

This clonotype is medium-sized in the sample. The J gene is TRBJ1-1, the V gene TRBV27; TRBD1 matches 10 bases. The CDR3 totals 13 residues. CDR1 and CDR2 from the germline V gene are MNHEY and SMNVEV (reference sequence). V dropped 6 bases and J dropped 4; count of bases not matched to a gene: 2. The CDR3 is CASRDRGPTEAFF. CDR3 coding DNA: TGTGCCAGCAGAGACAGGGGGCCCACTGAAGCTTTCTTT.